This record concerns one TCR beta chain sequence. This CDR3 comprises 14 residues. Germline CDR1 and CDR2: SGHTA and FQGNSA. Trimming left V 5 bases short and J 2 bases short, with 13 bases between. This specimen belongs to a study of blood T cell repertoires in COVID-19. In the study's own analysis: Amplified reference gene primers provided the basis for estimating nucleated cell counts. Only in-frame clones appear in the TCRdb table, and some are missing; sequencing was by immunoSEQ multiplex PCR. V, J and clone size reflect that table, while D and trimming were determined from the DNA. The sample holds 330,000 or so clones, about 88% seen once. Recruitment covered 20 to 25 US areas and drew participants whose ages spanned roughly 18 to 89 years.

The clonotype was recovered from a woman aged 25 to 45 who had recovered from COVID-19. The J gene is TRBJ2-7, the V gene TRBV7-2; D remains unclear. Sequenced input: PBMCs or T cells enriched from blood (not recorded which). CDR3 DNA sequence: TGTGCCAGCAGCAAAAACTATAATACCTACGAGCAGTACTTC. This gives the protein CASSKNYNTYEQYF.